This TCR beta chain comes out of a study of radiation and T cells in renal cell carcinoma. Overall study context: Nephrectomy followed 15 Gy stereotactic body radiation by 4 weeks. Points from the study as a whole: Pretreatment tumor biopsies were lacking, so baseline clonotypes are unknown.

On this clone itself: What it recognizes is unknown.

The CDR3 has 18 residues. The germline gives CDR1 SQVTM, CDR2 ANQGSEA. Unmatched junction bases numbered 17, after V lost 4 bases and J lost 4 bases. Time point specified: baseline pretreatment blood. As to treatment: 15 Gy SBRT to primary tumor, nephrectomy 4 weeks later. Blood was sampled at baseline, 2 weeks and 4 weeks after SBRT. The patient's renal cell carcinoma had clear cell pathology. Data came from immunoSEQ multiplex PCR; TCRdb stores just in-frame clones and leaves some out. Among 110,000 to 150,000 clones listed, about 88% were seen once. This receptor was identified in a woman aged 50 to 65 with renal cell carcinoma. V gene TRBV29-1 combines with J gene TRBJ1-1; 11 nucleotides agree with TRBD1. This specimen was blood, taken from a patient whose treatment included radiotherapy and nephrectomy. CDR3 sequence: CSVATPTGTGGLSTEAFF. In nucleotides, the CDR3 is TGCAGCGTTGCCACTCCCACCGGGACAGGGGGATTGAGCACTGAAGCTTTCTTT.